This T cell receptor beta chain came from a study of graft-versus-host responses after intestinal transplantation. Study details: Multivisceral, liver-intestinal, or isolated intestinal grafts went to recipients. Study-level findings and limits: Where graft-donor T cell macrochimerism was present, patients had high graft-versus-host to host-versus-graft clonal ratios in allografts.

V dropped 6 bases and J dropped 2; count of bases not matched to a gene: 7. CDR1 and CDR2 (germline): LNHDA, SQIVND (reference sequence). The CDR3 extends over 15 amino acids. Generated by immunoSEQ multiplex PCR, the TCRdb table keeps only in-frame clones and is missing some. This sample yields about 35,000 clones, of which around 94% are seen a single time; 0.76% belongs to the top ten. Details on this clone: Its matching antigen is unknown.

The source material was PBMCs, sampled 16 days after intestinal transplant. The receptor's source is a human patient who received an intestinal transplant, so some T cells may come from the graft donor. V is TRBV19 and J is TRBJ2-7; 10 bases fit TRBD1. CDR3 sequence (DNA): TGTGCCAGTAGCCGGCGGGACAGGGGAGCCTACGAGCAGTACTTC. Its translation: CASSRRDRGAYEQYF.